The clone carrying this T cell receptor beta chain was counted ten times or more. Its antigen remains unidentified. Noted time point: healthy volunteer bleed at 2 weeks. Unfractionated whole blood yielded total RNA. The data originate from a study of human T cells and chemical hapten exposure. Background on the study: Largely, small differences in pooled library volume made per-sample TCR yields vary.

Study observations and caveats: The number of TCRs above 1 in 1000 frequency did not change after DPC sensitization.

The CDR3 extends over 11 amino acids. Deletions cut 5 bases from V and 4 bases from J, with 5 bases between. CDR1 and CDR2 (germline): MGHDK, SYGVNS. As originally analysed: A typical sample had roughly 96,000 TCRs, with about 23,224 to 750,000 overall. TCRdb re-analysed the RACE reads in MiXCR, keeping a single row per CDR3 protein. In this record, the V and J calls reflect TCRdb's handling and not the investigators' own analysis. The table has under 95,000 distinct CDR3 sequences, roughly 8.5% seen once. J is TRBJ1-1 and V is TRBV25-1, with D unclear. The sample comprised whole blood. The source of this sequence is a female donor in good health. Some clones in this sample may be carry-over from other donors' samples. The CDR3 nucleotides are TGTGCCAGCAGTTACACCACTGAAGCTTTCTTT. Protein product: CASSYTTEAFF.